The 20 T cell receptor beta chains below come from one sample, sequenced in a study of patients and donors after allogeneic stem cell transplantation. In TCRdb, the RT-PCR reads were re-called with MiXCR into one record per CDR3 protein. Of some 960,000 distinct CDR3 sequences listed, 18% are singletons. The sequenced sample was blood, either unsorted or a sorted T cell fraction (not recorded which). All receptors come from a human donor who was either an allogeneic HSCT recipient or a stem cell or donor lymphocyte infusion donor (not recorded which). It is not recorded whose cells these are; they may come from a transplant donor.

The chain joins TRBV12-3 or TRBV12-4 to TRBJ2-5; 13 nucleotides match TRBD2. After removal of 6 bases from V and 5 bases from J, the junction contained 6 bases not matched to a gene. The CDR3 length is 15 residues. This CDR3 is CASSRLAGGWETQYF. The CDR3 DNA sequence: TGTGCCAGCAGCCGACTAGCGGGAGGTTGGGAGACCCAGTACTTC.

The chain employs TRBV19 and TRBJ2-1, with D possibly TRBD2 on 6 matching bases. Trimming took 3 bases from V and 7 from J, leaving 13 bases between them. Germline CDR1 and CDR2: LNHDA and SQIVND (reference sequence). The CDR3 spans 14 residues. The CDR3 region has the DNA TGTGCCAGTAGTATTGGGGGGTGGGGAAATGAGCAGTTCTTC. Translating gives CASSIGGWGNEQFF.

The rearrangement links TRBV20-1 to TRBJ2-5; weak D call: TRBD2 (6 bases). This CDR3 comprises 12 residues. Germline V gene sequence: CDR1 DFQATT, CDR2 SNEGSKA (reference sequence). Trimming pared 6 bases from V and 2 bases from J, leaving 10 bases between. The CDR3 sequence is CSAAAGQETQYF. The DNA of the CDR3 is TGCAGTGCCGCCGCGGGACAAGAGACCCAGTACTTC.

This clonotype occurred a few times. The chain is built from TRBV10-3 and TRBJ2-2; D is perhaps TRBD2 (5 bases). Germline CDR1 is ENHRY and CDR2 is SYGVKD. V lost 7 bases to trimming and J lost 3 bases, with 15 bases between them. The CDR3 runs 15 residues. The CDR3 protein is CAITGSLFDTGELFF. CDR3 DNA: TGTGCCATCACGGGGTCTTTATTTGACACCGGGGAGCTGTTTTTT.

This clonotype has a handful of counts. The V and J genes are TRBV25-1 and TRBJ2-2; 7 nucleotides agree with TRBD1. V trimming: 0 bases; J trimming: 5 bases; junction bases outside the gene matches: 3. The CDR3 is 15 amino acids. Germline CDR1 MGHDK, CDR2 SYGVNS. CDR3 in amino acids: CASSEYGRGTGELFF. DNA for the CDR3: TGTGCCAGCAGTGAATACGGCAGGGGGACCGGGGAGCTGTTTTTT.

This clonotype was counted a few times. V usage is TRBV7-9 and J usage is TRBJ2-5; no firm D call. The V and J ends lost 5 bases and 2 bases respectively, with 12 bases between them. The CDR3 has 14 amino acids. Per germline, CDR1 SEHNR and CDR2 FQNEAQ (reference sequence). The CDR3 loop reads CASSRLQGQETQYF. In nucleotides, the CDR3 is TGTGCCAGCAGCCGCCTTCAAGGTCAAGAGACCCAGTACTTC. Full variable domain (rest looked up from reference TRBV7-9 and TRBJ2-5): DTGVSQNPRHKITKRGQNVTFRCDPISEHNRLYWYRQTLGQGPEFLTYFQNEAQLEKSRLLSDRFSAERPKGSFSTLEIQRTEQGDSAMYLCASSRLQGQETQYFGPGTRLLVL.

This clonotype was seen at least ten times. The chain uses TRBV10-3 and TRBJ2-1, with 8 bases identical to TRBD2. The germline V gene has CDR1 ENHRY and CDR2 SYGVKD. The CDR3 is 15 amino acids. J was trimmed by 0 bases and V by 2 bases; bases with no gene match: 0. CDR3 loop: CAISERGGSYNEQFF. The CDR3 region has the DNA TGTGCCATCAGTGAGCGGGGGGGCTCCTACAATGAGCAGTTCTTC.

This clonotype has only a few counts. The chain recombines TRBV5-1 with TRBJ1-1; possibly TRBD1 for D (6 bases). CDR1 is SGHRS and CDR2 is YFSETQ in the germline V gene. This CDR3 is 16 amino acids long. The V end was cut by 0 bases, the J end by 0 bases, with 12 bases between. This chain's CDR3 is CASSLEGGAMNTEAFF. The DNA of the CDR3 is TGCGCCAGCAGCTTGGAGGGGGGGGCCATGAACACTGAAGCTTTCTTT.

This rearrangement joins TRBV9 to TRBJ2-3, with 11 bases aligning to TRBD2. V shed 4 bases and J 5 bases; nucleotides not matched to a gene: 9. CDR3 length equals 16 residues. Germline-derived CDR1 and CDR2 are SGDLS and YYNGEE. In nucleotides, the CDR3 is TGTGCCAGCAGCACCCTAGCGGGGGGCCTAGAAGATACGCAGTATTTT. It yields the protein CASSTLAGGLEDTQYF.

This clonotype was picked up a small number of times. J is TRBJ2-7 and V is TRBV20-1; TRBD1 aligns across 11 bases. V shed 6 bases and J 1 base; nucleotides not matched to a gene: 11. Germline loops: CDR1 DFQATT, CDR2 SNEGSKA (reference sequence). This CDR3 region has 16 residues. The DNA of the CDR3 is TGCAGTGCCTTACCGAGGACAGGGGGCTATTCCTACGAGCAGTACTTC. The encoded protein is CSALPRTGGYSYEQYF.

This clonotype showed up just a few times. The chain carries TRBV5-1 and TRBJ1-4, with D hard to call. Trimming shortened V by 0 bases and J by 5 bases, and 8 bases separated the two germline ends. Germline CDR1 and CDR2: SGHRS and YFSETQ. The CDR3 loop spans 14 amino acids. The DNA of the CDR3 is TGCGCCAGCAGCTTGGACAGAGAGAATGAAAAACTGTTTTTT. Its translation: CASSLDRENEKLFF.

This clonotype has a count of ten or more. The chain employs TRBV7-2 and TRBJ2-1, with a weak D call TRBD1 (5 bases). Germline CDR1 is SGHTA and CDR2 is FQGNSA. The CDR3 has 13 residues. V was pared by 6 bases and J by 6 bases, with 12 bases between. The CDR3 region is CASRTQGTNEQFF. The CDR3 nucleotides are TGTGCCAGCAGAACTCAGGGTACCAATGAGCAGTTCTTC.

The sample holds a few counts of this clonotype. This chain connects TRBV13 to TRBJ2-7, with 10 bases aligning to TRBD1. With V trimmed by 5 bases and J by 6 bases, 7 bases remained unmatched. Germline V CDR1 and CDR2: PRHDT, FYEKMQ (reference sequence). The CDR3 has 14 amino acids. The CDR3 nucleotides read TGTGCCAGCAGCGGACGACAGGGGGCAAGCGAGCAGTACTTC. Protein sequence: CASSGRQGASEQYF.

In DNA, the CDR3 is TGTGCCAGCAGTCCAAGCGGGGTAGGAGCAGATACGCAGTATTTT. This sequence encodes CASSPSGVGADTQYF. V gene TRBV2 combines with J gene TRBJ2-3; 7 nucleotides line up with TRBD2. CDR1 is SNHLY, CDR2 FYNNEI, per germline. The ends lost 5 bases at V and 4 bases at J; junction bases unmatched: 9. The CDR3 covers 15 residues.

The J gene is TRBJ2-1, the V gene TRBV12-3 or TRBV12-4; 9 positions match TRBD2. CDR3 length: 16 residues. J lost 10 bases, V lost 5 bases, and 15 bases had no gene match. The DNA of the CDR3 is TGTGCCAGCAGTCCCGGCGGTTTAGCGGGAGTTGGGGAGCAGTTCTTC. Translated: CASSPGGLAGVGEQFF.

On this clonotype: A far larger clone is one nucleotide away, so this likely arose from a read error. The rearrangement uses TRBV27 and TRBJ2-1; perhaps TRBD2 as D (5 bases). Germline V lookup: CDR1 MNHEY, CDR2 SMNVEV (reference sequence). The CDR3 runs 16 residues. The V and J ends lost 0 bases and 0 bases respectively, with 9 bases between them. CDR3 coding DNA: TGTGCCAGCAGTTTATCGGGAGAGAGCTCCTACAATGAGCAGTTCTTC. This translates into CASSLSGESSYNEQFF.

This clonotype was picked up a small number of times. The rearrangement joins TRBV7-3 to TRBJ1-4, with D tentatively TRBD1 (6 bases). Germline V gene data show CDR1 as SGHTA and CDR2 as FQGTGA. Trimming removed 1 base at V and 3 bases at J, with 9 bases between. CDR3 length: 15 amino acids. The CDR3 DNA follows: TGTGCCAGCAGCTTAAGGGGGCCACCTAATGAAAAACTGTTTTTT. Translating it yields CASSLRGPPNEKLFF.

The V and J genes are TRBV7-9 and TRBJ2-1; 7 nucleotides align to TRBD1. Trimming removed 1 base from V and 10 bases from J; junction bases left unmatched: 7. This CDR3 is built from 14 residues. Germline-derived CDR1 and CDR2 are SEHNR and FQNEAQ (reference sequence). CDR3 nucleotide sequence: TGTGCCAGCAGCTTAGTTAACCGGGACAGCGAGCAGTTCTTC. Translated: CASSLVNRDSEQFF.

This clonotype was detected a few times. This rearrangement joins TRBV28 to TRBJ1-2; no firm D call. Trimming took 2 bases from V and 4 from J, leaving 11 bases between them. CDR3 size: 14 residues. The V gene's germline CDR1 is MDHEN and CDR2 SYDVKM. This CDR3 reads CASSLNVGSYGYTF. CDR3 bases: TGTGCCAGCAGTTTAAATGTTGGCAGCTATGGCTACACCTTC.

In this sample, this clonotype turned up a few times. This sequence joins TRBV20-1 and TRBJ2-7; 10 bases map to TRBD2. The CDR3 covers 14 residues. CDR1 is DFQATT and CDR2 is SNEGSKA in the germline V gene (reference sequence). Trimming cost V 0 bases and J 3 bases; bases outside gene matches: 2. CDR3 sequence (DNA): TGCAGTGCTAGAGATCAGCGGGGGGGCTACGAGCAGTACTTC. It codes for CSARDQRGGYEQYF.